The text below deals with one TCR beta chain. The sample is drawn from a study of blood T cell repertoires in COVID-19. Sequencing was performed with immunoSEQ multiplex PCR; in TCRdb, only in-frame clones are kept and a portion is missing. The repertoire has about 140,000 clones, around 89% of them found once; the top ten carry approximately 10%. The CDR3 spans 15 residues. J lost 0 bases, V lost 4 bases, and 3 bases had no gene match. Per the germline V gene, CDR1 is KGHSH and CDR2 is LQKENI. This clonotype was obtained from a woman of 80 years or more with acute or convalescent COVID-19. Sequencing was done on a sample of peripheral blood. This sequence joins TRBV18 and TRBJ2-7; 10 bases are shared with TRBD1. CDR3 nucleotide sequence: TGTGCCAGCTCACAGACAGGGGGCTACTCCTACGAGCAGTACTTC. Its translation is CASSQTGGYSYEQYF.